This entry lists 29 T cell receptor beta chains sequenced from one sample in a study of OX40 agonist ivuxolimab in advanced cancers. Libraries were built with the immunoSEQ multiplex PCR assay. This immuneACCESS table, as held by TCRdb, lists in-frame sequences with V and J called but not all clones. Of the missing ones, under half trace to an unresolved V gene in checked studies; the others have no known cause. The sample table holds about 53,000 clones, of which roughly 84% were seen once. Approximately 4.6% of the sample goes to the ten largest clones. The specimen comprised CD4+ or CD8+ T cells sorted from blood, sampled in a trial of the OX40 agonist ivuxolimab. Receptors were obtained from an adult with an advanced solid tumor such as melanoma, head and neck, liver or kidney cancer.

This chain connects TRBV13 to TRBJ2-1, with TRBD2 matching 7 bases. CDR3 length equals 14 residues. J gave up 7 bases and V 3 bases, and 6 bases lay outside the gene matches. Germline lookup yields CDR1 PRHDT and CDR2 FYEKMQ (reference sequence). The CDR3 nucleotides are TGTGCCAGCAGCTTTCGGCTAGCGGAAAATGAGCAGTTCTTC. The encoded protein is CASSFRLAENEQFF.

The CDR3 coding sequence is TGTGCCAGTAGTATAGAGGACCGACAGTACTTC. As protein: CASSIEDRQYF. The rearrangement uses TRBV19 and TRBJ2-5, with D unclear. V lost 0 bases to trimming and J lost 11 bases, with 7 bases between them. This CDR3 region has 11 residues. Germline V lookup: CDR1 LNHDA, CDR2 SQIVND (reference sequence).

This chain joins TRBV6-5 and TRBJ1-2; 8 bases map to TRBD1. The CDR3 is 15 amino acids. With 2 bases clipped from V and 7 bases from J, the junction kept 9 bases outside the gene matches. The V gene's germline CDR1 is MNHEY and CDR2 SVGAGI. CDR3 sequence: CASSYPARTGFGYTF. As DNA, the CDR3 is TGTGCCAGCAGTTACCCAGCCCGGACAGGGTTTGGCTACACCTTC.

The genes are TRBV19 and TRBJ1-5; TRBD1 agrees at 9 bases. The CDR3 spans 17 residues. Per the germline V gene, CDR1 is LNHDA and CDR2 is SQIVND (reference sequence). V lost 8 bases and J lost 0; bases outside the gene matches: 11. The CDR3 sequence is CASRGTGSFDSNQPQHF. The CDR3, as DNA: TGTGCCAGTCGGGGGACAGGGAGTTTCGATAGCAATCAGCCCCAGCATTTT.

This clone was recorded only once. The V gene is TRBV6-1, the J gene TRBJ2-7, with 11 nucleotides matching TRBD1. The ends lost 5 bases at V and 5 bases at J; junction bases unmatched: 2. Germline lookup yields CDR1 MNHNS and CDR2 SASEGT. The CDR3 spans 13 residues. CDR3 DNA: TGTGCCAGCAGTCGGGACAGGGGGAACGAGCAGTACTTC. Encoded protein: CASSRDRGNEQYF.

This chain joins TRBV11-3 and TRBJ2-7, with 10 positions matching TRBD2. V lost 1 base, J lost 3 bases, and 9 bases stayed unmatched. CDR3 size: 17 residues. Per the germline V gene, CDR1 is SGHNT and CDR2 is YENEEA. CDR3 sequence (DNA): TGTGCCAGCAGCTTAGCGTTTGGTCTAGCGGGAGTCTACGAGCAGTACTTC. It is translated as CASSLAFGLAGVYEQYF.

The CDR3 DNA reads as TGTGCCAGCAGCGTAACCCCGGGGTCTTCTGGAAACACCATATATTTT. It translates to CASSVTPGSSGNTIYF. V gene TRBV9 combines with J gene TRBJ1-3; no firm D call. This CDR3 is built from 16 residues. Germline V CDR1 and CDR2: SGDLS, YYNGEE. The V end was cut by 1 base, the J end by 1 base, with 12 bases between.

V usage is TRBV5-6 and J usage is TRBJ2-7, with TRBD2 identical over 14 bases. Germline lookup yields CDR1 SGHDT and CDR2 YYEEEE. The CDR3 extends over 16 amino acids. The ends lost 4 bases at V and 6 bases at J; junction bases unmatched: 9. The CDR3 protein is CASSLEGLAGVPEQYF. Written as DNA, the CDR3 is TGTGCCAGCAGCCTCGAGGGACTAGCGGGAGTACCCGAGCAGTACTTC.

This clone was counted once. The genes are TRBV19 and TRBJ2-1; 9 bases are shared with TRBD2. J gave up 5 bases and V 3 bases, and 17 bases lay outside the gene matches. The CDR3 spans 19 residues. Germline-derived CDR1 and CDR2 are LNHDA and SQIVND (reference sequence). The CDR3 loop is CASSISGSLSSRPNNEQFF. In DNA, the CDR3 is TGTGCCAGTAGTATTAGCGGGAGTCTTTCGTCCCGTCCGAACAATGAGCAGTTCTTC.

The chain combines TRBV11-2 with TRBJ2-1, with 8 bases aligning to TRBD1. The V gene end was trimmed by 6 bases and the J gene end by 5 bases; junction bases not matched to a gene: 6. The CDR3 has 14 amino acids. CDR1 and CDR2 from the germline V gene are SGHAT and FQNNGV. The CDR3 protein is CASRNTGGHNEQFF. DNA of the CDR3: TGTGCCAGCAGAAATACAGGGGGTCACAATGAGCAGTTCTTC.

This sequence joins TRBV27 and TRBJ2-2; D might be TRBD2 (6 bases). CDR1 and CDR2 (germline): MNHEY, SMNVEV (reference sequence). V dropped 8 bases and J dropped 2 bases, with 21 bases sitting between them. This CDR3 is 17 amino acids long. The CDR3 is CASAPGTGLLNTGELFF. CDR3 DNA: TGTGCCAGCGCCCCCGGGACTGGTCTCTTAAACACCGGGGAGCTGTTTTTT.

The rearrangement uses TRBV28 and TRBJ2-1; 10 bases align to TRBD1. With 5 bases clipped from V and 5 bases from J, the junction kept 6 bases outside the gene matches. In germline, CDR1 is MDHEN, CDR2 SYDVKM. This CDR3 is built from 15 residues. CDR3 DNA: TGTGCCAGCAGTGCTTCGGGACAGGGGAACAATGAGCAGTTCTTC. Its protein is CASSASGQGNNEQFF.

J is TRBJ2-3 and V is TRBV28; D unresolved. Germline V CDR1 and CDR2: MDHEN, SYDVKM. This CDR3 is 12 amino acids long. Trimming shortened V by 11 bases and J by 5 bases, and 14 bases separated the two germline ends. The CDR3 sequence is CAAHSVGDTQYF. The CDR3 DNA is TGTGCCGCCCATTCAGTCGGAGATACGCAGTATTTT.

V is TRBV7-9 and J is TRBJ2-1, with TRBD2 as a possible D gene (5 bases). CDR1 and CDR2 from the germline V gene are SEHNR and FQNEAQ (reference sequence). Trimming removed 3 bases at V and 8 bases at J, with 11 bases between. This CDR3 comprises 13 residues. The CDR3 DNA is TGTGCCAGCAGCTTTACCTCCGGGGATGAGCAGTTCTTC. Translation: CASSFTSGDEQFF. Variable domain in full (rest from reference TRBV7-9 and TRBJ2-1): DTGVSQNPRHKITKRGQNVTFRCDPISEHNRLYWYRQTLGQGPEFLTYFQNEAQLEKSRLLSDRFSAERPKGSFSTLEIQRTEQGDSAMYLCASSFTSGDEQFFGPGTRLTVL.

This clone appeared a few times. The J gene is TRBJ1-2, the V gene TRBV5-6; a possible D gene is TRBD1 (5 bases). The CDR3 is made up of 14 amino acids. The V and J ends lost 0 bases and 4 bases respectively, with 10 bases between them. Germline CDR1 and CDR2: SGHDT and YYEEEE. Here the CDR3 reads CASSLAEGLYGYTF. DNA for the CDR3: TGTGCCAGCAGCTTGGCCGAGGGGCTCTATGGCTACACCTTC.

This chain uses TRBV11-2 with TRBJ2-1, with 7 positions matching TRBD2. Looked up from germline, CDR1 is SGHAT and CDR2 is FQNNGV. The CDR3 covers 17 residues. J was trimmed by 4 bases and V by 2 bases; bases with no gene match: 11. The CDR3 sequence is CASSLRVGGRSYNEQFF. In DNA, the CDR3 is TGTGCCAGCAGCTTACGGGTGGGCGGGAGATCTTACAATGAGCAGTTCTTC.

The V and J genes are TRBV19 and TRBJ2-7, with D perhaps matching TRBD2 (6 bases). Trimming shortened V by 5 bases and J by 1 base, and 18 bases separated the two germline ends. The CDR3 totals 16 residues. Germline loops: CDR1 LNHDA, CDR2 SQIVND (reference sequence). The chain's CDR3 is CASSSLEGALSYEQYF. CDR3 in DNA: TGTGCCAGTAGTTCATTGGAGGGCGCCTTGTCCTACGAGCAGTACTTC. Looking up the rest from reference TRBV19 and TRBJ2-7 gives the full variable domain: DGGITQSPKYLFRKEGQNVTLSCEQNLNHDAMYWYRQDPGQGLRLIYYSQIVNDFQKGDIAEGYSVSREKKESFPLTVTSAQKNPTAFYLCASSSLEGALSYEQYFGPGTRLTVT.

V and J are TRBV9 and TRBJ2-4, with D perhaps TRBD2 (6 bases). Germline V gene sequence: CDR1 SGDLS, CDR2 YYNGEE. The CDR3 loop spans 14 amino acids. V was shortened by 2 bases and J by 3 bases, with 9 bases between the two germline ends. For the CDR3, the DNA is TGTGCCAGCAGCGTGGAGGGGAGCAAAAACATTCAGTACTTC. This translates into CASSVEGSKNIQYF. Using reference TRBV9 and TRBJ2-4 for the parts outside the CDR3, the full variable domain is DSGVTQTPKHLITATGQRVTLRCSPRSGDLSVYWYQQSLDQGLQFLIQYYNGEERAKGNILERFSAQQFPDLHSELNLSSLELGDSALYFCASSVEGSKNIQYFGAGTRLSVL.

V is TRBV6-1 and J is TRBJ1-2; the D is unclear. Germline V gene lookup returns CDR1 MNHNS and CDR2 SASEGT. Trimming took off 4 bases at V and 5 bases at J, with 8 bases between the two ends. This CDR3 contains 12 residues. In DNA form, the CDR3 reads TGTGCCAGCAGTGGAACCCGGTATGGCTACACCTTC. Protein: CASSGTRYGYTF.

This chain uses TRBV7-3 with TRBJ2-5, with TRBD2 matching over 8 bases. V shed 5 bases and J 1 base; nucleotides not matched to a gene: 6. The germline CDR1 and CDR2 sequences are SGHTA and FQGTGA. CDR3 length: 15 residues. The CDR3 here is CASSVSGGSQETQYF. CDR3 nucleotides: TGTGCCAGCAGCGTCAGCGGGGGTTCCCAAGAGACCCAGTACTTC.

The V gene is TRBV4-3, the J gene TRBJ2-2, with TRBD2 identical over 8 bases. The germline V gene has CDR1 LGHNA and CDR2 YSLEER. V shed 0 bases, J shed 0 bases, and the junction held 9 bases outside the gene matches. This CDR3 is 19 amino acids long. The CDR3 region has the DNA TGCGCCAGCAGCCAAGATAAAGGGAGCGGGAGACCGAACACCGGGGAGCTGTTTTTT. It is translated as CASSQDKGSGRPNTGELFF.

The CDR3 DNA follows: TGTGCCAGCAGCTCGTCTCGGGGGGCGAGTGAGCAGTACTTC. Protein product: CASSSSRGASEQYF. The chain recombines TRBV7-6 with TRBJ2-7; D might be TRBD2 (7 bases). CDR1 and CDR2 from the germline V gene are SGHVS and FNYEAQ. V lost 4 bases, J lost 7 bases, and 17 bases lay in between. The CDR3 runs to 14 residues. Full variable domain (missing parts from reference TRBV7-6 and TRBJ2-7): GAGVSQSPRYKVTKRGQDVALRCDPISGHVSLYWYRQALGQGPEFLTYFNYEAQQDKSGLPNDRFSAERPEGSISTLTIQRTEQRDSAMYRCASSSSRGASEQYFGPGTRLTVT.

This clone occurred once. This chain links TRBV7-8 with TRBJ1-5; D gene ambiguous. The CDR3 totals 15 residues. Germline V gene lookup returns CDR1 SGHVS and CDR2 FQNEAQ. Trimming took off 0 bases at V and 3 bases at J, with 9 bases between the two ends. This CDR3 reads CASSLARVSNQPQHF. The CDR3 DNA reads TGTGCCAGCAGCTTAGCGAGAGTATCCAATCAGCCCCAGCATTTT.

This clone was picked up one time. Compared with germline, one end of the junction differs, possibly owing to a read error. This same CDR3 is encoded by further DNA sequences in the sample. The rearrangement uses TRBV10-3 and TRBJ2-7; no definite D call. The length of the CDR3 is 11 residues. The V gene's germline CDR1 is ENHRY and CDR2 SYGVKD. CDR3 sequence (DNA): TGCGCCATAGGAAGCTCCTACGAGCAGTACTTC. Protein: CAIGSSYEQYF.

This chain uses TRBV6-6 with TRBJ2-5; D possibly corresponds to TRBD2 (6 bases). V lost 2 bases to trimming and J lost 1 base, with 14 bases between them. This CDR3 has 16 residues. Germline V gene sequence: CDR1 MNHNY, CDR2 SVGAGI (reference sequence). CDR3 in amino acids: CASSYSGSTFQETQYF. The CDR3 DNA sequence: TGTGCCAGCAGTTACAGCGGGTCTACTTTCCAAGAGACCCAGTACTTC.

This sequence joins TRBV6-5 and TRBJ1-4; TRBD1 is a possible D gene (5 bases). Germline V gives CDR1 MNHEY, CDR2 SVGAGI. Trimming removed 5 bases from V and 7 bases from J, with 14 bases in between. The CDR3 runs to 14 residues. CDR3 sequence: CASSEGDQTEKLFF. The CDR3 coding sequence is TGTGCCAGCAGTGAAGGGGACCAGACTGAAAAACTGTTTTTT.

This chain connects TRBV6-1 to TRBJ1-1; D is perhaps TRBD1 (6 bases). This CDR3 region has 13 residues. The germline V gene has CDR1 MNHNS and CDR2 SASEGT. V was trimmed by 5 bases and J by 5 bases, leaving 12 bases between them. As DNA, the CDR3 is TGTGCCAGCAGTTTAGGGGGAGGGACTGAAGCTTTCTTT. Translating it yields CASSLGGGTEAFF.

This clone appeared a few times. J is TRBJ1-4 and V is TRBV2; TRBD1 matches at 10 bases. Germline V gene sequence: CDR1 SNHLY, CDR2 FYNNEI. The CDR3 is 18 amino acids. The V gene end was trimmed by 6 bases and the J gene end by 3 bases; junction bases not matched to a gene: 13. CDR3 in amino acids: CASRQRQGAVPANEKLFF. Written as DNA, the CDR3 is TGTGCCAGCAGGCAAAGACAGGGGGCTGTTCCGGCTAATGAAAAACTGTTTTTT.

This clone was counted once. V usage is TRBV4-1 and J usage is TRBJ2-1, with 10 bases that match TRBD1. V lost 2 bases to trimming and J lost 8 bases; unmatched junction nucleotides: 12. The CDR3 loop spans 17 amino acids. The germline gives CDR1 MGHRA, CDR2 YSYEKL. The CDR3 reads CASSQWSGTGDSDEQFF. CDR3 sequence (DNA): TGCGCCAGCAGCCAATGGTCCGGGACAGGGGACTCCGATGAGCAGTTCTTC.